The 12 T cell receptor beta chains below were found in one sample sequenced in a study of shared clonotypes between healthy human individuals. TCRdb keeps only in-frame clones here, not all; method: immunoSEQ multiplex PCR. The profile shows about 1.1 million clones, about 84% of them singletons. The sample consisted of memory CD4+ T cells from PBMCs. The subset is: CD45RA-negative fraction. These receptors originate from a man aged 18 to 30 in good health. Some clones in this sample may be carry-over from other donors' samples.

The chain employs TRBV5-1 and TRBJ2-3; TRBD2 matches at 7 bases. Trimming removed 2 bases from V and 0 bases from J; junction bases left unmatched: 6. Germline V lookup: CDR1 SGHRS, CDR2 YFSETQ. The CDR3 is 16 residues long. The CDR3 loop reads CASSLGSGFSTDTQYF. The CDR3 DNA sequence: TGCGCCAGCAGCTTAGGTAGCGGGTTTAGCACAGATACGCAGTATTTT.

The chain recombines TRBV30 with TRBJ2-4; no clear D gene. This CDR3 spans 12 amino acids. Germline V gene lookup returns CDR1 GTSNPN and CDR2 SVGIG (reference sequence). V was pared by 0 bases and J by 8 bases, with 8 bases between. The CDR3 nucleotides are TGTGCCTGGAGTGTACAAGGAGACATTCAGTACTTC. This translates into CAWSVQGDIQYF.

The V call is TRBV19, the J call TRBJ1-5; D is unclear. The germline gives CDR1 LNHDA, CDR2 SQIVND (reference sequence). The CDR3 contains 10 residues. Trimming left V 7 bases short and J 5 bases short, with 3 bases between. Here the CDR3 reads CASNYQPQHF. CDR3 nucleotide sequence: TGTGCCAGTAATTATCAGCCCCAGCATTTT.

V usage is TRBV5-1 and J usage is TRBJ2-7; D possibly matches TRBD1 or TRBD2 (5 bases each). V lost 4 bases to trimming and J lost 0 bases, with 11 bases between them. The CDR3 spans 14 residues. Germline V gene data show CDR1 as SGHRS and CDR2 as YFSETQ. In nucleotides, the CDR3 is TGCGCCAGCAGCCAGGACACTAGCTCCTACGAGCAGTACTTC. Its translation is CASSQDTSSYEQYF.

CDR3 nucleotide sequence: TGTGCCAGCAGCCTCGGAGGGGGTTACACTGAAGCTTTCTTT. This encodes CASSLGGGYTEAFF. The chain carries TRBV14 and TRBJ1-1, with a weak D call TRBD1 (6 bases). The CDR3 sequence is 14 residues long. Looked up from germline, CDR1 is SGHDN and CDR2 is FVKESK. Trimming took off 4 bases at V and 3 bases at J, with 12 bases between the two ends.

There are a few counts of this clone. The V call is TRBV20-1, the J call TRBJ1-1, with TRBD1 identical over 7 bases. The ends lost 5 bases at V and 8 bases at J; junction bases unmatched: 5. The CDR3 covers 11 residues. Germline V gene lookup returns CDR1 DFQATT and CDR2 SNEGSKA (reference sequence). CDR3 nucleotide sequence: TGCAGTGCTGGAATACAGGGGGAAGCTTTCTTT. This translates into CSAGIQGEAFF.

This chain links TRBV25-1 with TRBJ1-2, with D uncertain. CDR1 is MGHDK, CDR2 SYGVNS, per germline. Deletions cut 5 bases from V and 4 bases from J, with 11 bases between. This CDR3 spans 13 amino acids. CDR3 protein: CASSSGIGYGYTF. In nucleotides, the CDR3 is TGTGCCAGCAGTTCGGGTATAGGCTATGGCTACACCTTC.

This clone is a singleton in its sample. The DNA for the CDR3 is TGTGCCTGGAGCCAGGGGAGGGGGAACACTGAAGCTTTCTTT. Translated: CAWSQGRGNTEAFF. V gene TRBV30 combines with J gene TRBJ1-1; weak D call: TRBD1 (6 bases). The germline V gene has CDR1 GTSNPN and CDR2 SVGIG (reference sequence). Trimming pared 3 bases from V and 1 base from J, leaving 12 bases between. The CDR3 is made up of 14 amino acids.

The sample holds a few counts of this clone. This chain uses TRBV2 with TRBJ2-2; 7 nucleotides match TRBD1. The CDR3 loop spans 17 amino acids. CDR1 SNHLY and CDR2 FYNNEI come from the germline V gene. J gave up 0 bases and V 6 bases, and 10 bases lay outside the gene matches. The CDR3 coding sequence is TGTGCCAGCAGGGGGTACAGGGACAGCGCGAACACCGGGGAGCTGTTTTTT. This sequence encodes CASRGYRDSANTGELFF. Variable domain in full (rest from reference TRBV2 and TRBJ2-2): EPEVTQTPSHQVTQMGQEVILRCVPISNHLYFYWYRQILGQKVEFLVSFYNNEISEKSEIFDDQFSVERPDGSNFTLKIRSTKLEDSAMYFCASRGYRDSANTGELFFGEGSRLTVL.

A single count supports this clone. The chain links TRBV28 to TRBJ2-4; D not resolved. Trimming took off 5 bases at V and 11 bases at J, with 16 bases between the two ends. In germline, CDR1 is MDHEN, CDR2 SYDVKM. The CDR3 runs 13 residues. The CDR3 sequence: CASSHGPDRFQYF. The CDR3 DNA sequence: TGTGCCAGCAGTCACGGCCCAGATAGATTTCAGTACTTC.

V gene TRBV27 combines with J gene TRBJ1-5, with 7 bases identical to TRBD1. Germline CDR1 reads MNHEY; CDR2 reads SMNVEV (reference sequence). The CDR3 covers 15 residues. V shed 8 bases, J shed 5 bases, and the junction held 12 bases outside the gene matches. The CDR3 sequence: CASRTGTAPYQPQHF. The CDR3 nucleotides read TGTGCCAGCCGTACCGGGACAGCGCCCTATCAGCCCCAGCATTTT.

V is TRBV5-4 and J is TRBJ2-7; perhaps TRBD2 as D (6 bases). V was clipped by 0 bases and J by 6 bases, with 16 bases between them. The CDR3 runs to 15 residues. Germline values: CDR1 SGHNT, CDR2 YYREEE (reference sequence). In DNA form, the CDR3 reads TGTGCCAGCAGCTTGGGGGGGGTACCAACCGGCGAGCAGTACTTC. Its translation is CASSLGGVPTGEQYF.